This T cell receptor beta chain is from a study of blood T cell repertoires in COVID-19. For the study at large: Acute-phase and convalescent COVID-19 samples originated in the United States, Italy and Spain. PBMCs, B-cell-depleted T cells, or T cells were the source of the cDNA or gDNA that made up the material.

The CDR3 covers 14 residues. CDR1 and CDR2 from the germline V gene are SGDLS and YYNGEE. V shed 0 bases and J 5 bases; nucleotides not matched to a gene: 3. Methods used by the authors: The assay estimated nucleated cells by amplifying reference gene primers. Clones were sequenced by immunoSEQ multiplex PCR, and TCRdb holds only the in-frame ones, with some missing. D and trimming were read from the DNA, whereas the V and J calls and clone size are those reported in that table. The table includes 250,000 to 350,000 clones, around 90% detected once. The sample was peripheral blood. This sequence was found in a man in his late teens or twenties with active or convalescent COVID-19. The V call is TRBV9, the J call TRBJ2-5, with 8 bases lining up with TRBD2. CDR3 sequence (DNA): TGTGCCAGCAGCGTAGCGGGGGGGCCTGAGACCCAGTACTTC. It encodes CASSVAGGPETQYF.